This section outlines one T cell receptor beta chain sequence together with its context. In its sample, this clone was seen once. The antigen this receptor binds is unknown. Base qualities were left out, and no much larger clone turns up one base away. Donors were healthy HIV-negative adults with no recently reported acute infections or vaccinations. Every donor was a Caucasian adult living in Nashville, Tennessee, USA. CD4+ T cells were enriched through magnetic negative selection, after which naive cells were positively selected on CD45RA and the remaining negative fraction served as the memory subset. Blood was obtained by leukapheresis, after which PBMCs were separated by Ficoll-Histopaque density gradient centrifugation and cryopreserved in liquid nitrogen vapor phase. Analytical flow cytometry was used to check the purity and quantity of every magnetically sorted T cell population. Genomic DNA was isolated from each sorted fraction and quantified by UV absorbance on a Nanodrop 2000c.

The germline V end is reduced by 2 bases and the J end by 3 bases; junction bases left unmatched: 8. The CDR3 measures 17 amino acids from cysteine to phenylalanine. Here the CDR3 DNA is all that survives: 51 bases in frame from base 1. The germline V gene gives CDR1 as SGHTA and CDR2 as FQGNSA. The sample originates from a study of shared clonotypes between healthy human individuals (dated by TCRdb to the early 2020s). Regarding the study in general: A couple of women and three men aged 18 to 49 years were included in the cohort. Per donor, three plates each were used for CD4 naive and CD4 memory, two for CD8 naive, and one for CD8 memory. To estimate repertoire size and how much clonotype sharing occurs between individuals, the study deeply sequenced the blood TCR repertoires of about five healthy adults. To increase sequencing depth and limit assay-specific biases, different laboratories used diverse techniques to prepare libraries and sequence TCR repertoires. Leukapheresis yielded between about 0.85 and 9 billion PBMCs per donor. The paper's findings and limits, for the study overall: Incomplete sequencing was indicated by rarefaction of sorted-subset datasets, despite the large sequencing depth. Sharing across several donors was observed for approximately 5% of naive CD4, 3.5% of naive CD8, about 2.5% of memory CD4, and around 0.44% of memory CD8 clonotypes. The genetic and exposure-history diversity represented was limited by the small number of donors. Sampling was restricted to blood, and TCR repertoires in tissue are likely to differ from TCR repertoires in blood. Pairwise subsampling led to the expectation that sequencing depth would affect the degree of clonotype sharing among donors. Naive subsets generally had larger estimated clonotype richness than memory subsets did. Compared with non-shared clonotypes, the clonotypes found in all four sorted-subset donors had higher generation probabilities.

Using the deep immunoSEQ assay, multiplex PCR amplified TCR CDR3 regions from genomic DNA. Genomic DNA extracted from each cell subset was distributed evenly over all wells of several immunoSEQ 96-well plates, and each plate served as one replicate. For sorted subsets, each replicate PCR was loaded with about 0.2 ug genomic DNA, equivalent to approximately 27,000 T cell genomes. Purified libraries were measured with a Qubit 3.0 fluorometer, size-checked on a Bioanalyzer 2100, and measured again with the KAPA Library Quantification kit. A separate single-read 150-cycle Illumina NextSeq 550 flow cell was used to sequence each immunoSEQ 96-well plate. In the original analysis: Because only junctional sequences without quality scores were contained in the immunoSEQ output, filtering matching that applied to full-length reads could not be performed. Sequences were annotated with PyIR, a Python wrapper for IgBLAST v1.9, using IMGT germline references to assign V/J genes and CDR3. Any read was removed if the V/J assignment was weak (E-value above 1e-6), the CDR3 was missing, or the read contained stop codons, out-of-frame junctions, or ambiguous translated residues. V3J clonotypes were defined by identical inferred V gene, J gene, and CDR3 amino acid sequence. Percentage overlap between repertoires was computed as shared unique clonotypes divided by the size of the smaller repertoire. Three approaches were used to assess repertoire richness: RTK rarefaction, the Chao1 estimator, and Recon v2.1 estimates of unobserved clonotypes. Generation probabilities for all TCRbeta clonotypes obtained by the gDNA method from four donors were computed using OLGA. The immuneACCESS repertoire file appears here via TCRdb, limited to in-frame rearrangements. These files lack a portion of the clones; in checked studies, under half of the deficit traces to unresolved V genes, and the cause of the others is not known. V and J calls and clone size follow that table, whereas D and trimming were derived from the DNA. This sample lists more than 2 million clones; 85% to 95% were detected once. 0.1% to 0.15% of the sample goes to the ten largest clones.

Sequenced input: naive CD4+ T cells sorted from blood. The sample's cell subset or site label is to be understood as: CD45RA+ positively selected. This sequence was found in a man between 18 and 29 years old in good health. The chain is encoded by TRBV7-2 joined to TRBJ2-5, with 11 bases aligning to TRBD2. The bases read TGTGCCAGCAGCTTACACAACCCGGGACTAGCGGAAGAGACCCAGTACTTC. It specifies CASSLHNPGLAEETQYF.